This T cell receptor beta chain was recorded in a study of identical twins. It was template switching that added a universal primer site, and there were unique molecular identifiers on the cDNA. TCRdb called the 5' RACE reads again in MiXCR, with one record for every CDR3 protein. The data show about 150,000 distinct CDR3 sequences, approximately 3.5% seen once. This clonotype was recorded many times. The antigen is undetermined. This CDR3 comprises 13 residues. Germline loops: CDR1 SGHKS, CDR2 YYEKEE (reference sequence). Unmatched junction bases numbered 3, after V lost 3 bases and J lost 4 bases. Study conclusions and caveats: Reduced insertions were recorded for abundant cord blood beta clonotypes, with no such pattern in memory repertoires. Out-of-frame beta sequences exhibited a weaker degree of excess twin sharing. Donors were not followed over many years; analysis was cross-sectional.

The clonotype originates from a young man in good health. The specimen was memory T cells sorted from blood. This chain uses TRBV5-5 with TRBJ2-5; 7 positions match TRBD2. CDR3 DNA sequence: TGTGCCAGCAGCTCGCCGGGGGGAGAGACCCAGTACTTC. It codes for CASSSPGGETQYF.